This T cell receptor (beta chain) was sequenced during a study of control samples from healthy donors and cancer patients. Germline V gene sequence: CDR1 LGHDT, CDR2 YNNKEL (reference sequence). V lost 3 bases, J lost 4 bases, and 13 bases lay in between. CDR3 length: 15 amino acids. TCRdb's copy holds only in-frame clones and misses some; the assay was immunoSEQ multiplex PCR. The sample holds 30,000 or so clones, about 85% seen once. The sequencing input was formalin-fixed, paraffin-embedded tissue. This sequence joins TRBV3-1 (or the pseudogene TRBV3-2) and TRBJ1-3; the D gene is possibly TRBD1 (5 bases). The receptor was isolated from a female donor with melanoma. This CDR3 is CASSHWGIAGNTIYF. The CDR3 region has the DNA TGTGCCAGCAGCCATTGGGGGATCGCGGGAAACACCATATATTTT.